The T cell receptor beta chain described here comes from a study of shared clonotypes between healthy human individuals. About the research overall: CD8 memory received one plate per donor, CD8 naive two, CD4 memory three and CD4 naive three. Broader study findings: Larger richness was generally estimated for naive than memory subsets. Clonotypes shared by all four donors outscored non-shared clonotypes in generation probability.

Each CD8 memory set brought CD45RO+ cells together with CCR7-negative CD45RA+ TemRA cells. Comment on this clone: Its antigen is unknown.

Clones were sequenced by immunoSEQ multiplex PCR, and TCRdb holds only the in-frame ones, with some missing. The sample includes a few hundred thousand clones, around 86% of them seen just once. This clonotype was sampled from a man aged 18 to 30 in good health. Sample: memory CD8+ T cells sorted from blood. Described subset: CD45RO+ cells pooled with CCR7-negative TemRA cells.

CDR3: CASSPLTGADTQYF. DNA of the CDR3: TGTGCCAGCAGCCCTCTTACAGGGGCAGATACGCAGTATTTT. The rearrangement joins TRBV7-8 to TRBJ2-3; 7 bases line up with TRBD1. The CDR3 runs to 14 residues. Trimming removed 5 bases from V and 4 bases from J; junction bases left unmatched: 6. Germline CDR1 reads SGHVS; CDR2 reads FQNEAQ.